The clone carrying this T cell receptor beta chain was counted between two and nine times. Antigen: not known. Employing constant-segment primers, 5'RACE generated TCR alpha and TCR beta cDNA libraries bearing sample barcodes and UMIs. TCRdb re-derived calls from the 5' RACE reads in MiXCR, one entry per CDR3 protein. The sample lists 470,000 or so distinct CDR3 sequences; about 23% were seen once. The sample belongs to a study of T-cell memory formation after mild COVID-19. Whole-study findings and limits: The pre-infection memory compartment contained some responding clones, suggesting cross-reactive memory joined.

V dropped 8 bases and J dropped 6 bases, with 23 bases sitting between them. The CDR3 sequence is 16 residues long. Germline V gives CDR1 SGHVS, CDR2 FNYEAQ. V is TRBV7-6 and J is TRBJ2-1, with D perhaps matching TRBD2 (6 bases). The origin of this receptor is an adult woman who had mild COVID-19 (a few samples of this study predate the infection). Cell type and time point are not known. The sequencing sample was made of PBMCs or a T cell subset sorted from them (not recorded which). The DNA of the CDR3 is TGTGCCAGCCAACTCCATGGGTGGGACTTGTCCAATGAGCAGTTCTTC. Its protein is CASQLHGWDLSNEQFF.